This entry lists 2 T cell receptor beta chains sequenced from one sample in a study of a mutant IDH1 vaccine in newly diagnosed glioma (dated by TCRdb to 2020 to 2023). This sample's time point label indicates: baseline, week 1 (first vaccination visit). What the treatment or condition label conveys for this sample: pre-vaccination baseline after standard-of-care therapy. Library preparation used the immunoSEQ multiplex PCR assay. Held by TCRdb, this immuneACCESS table contains in-frame sequences only and omits some clones. Under half of the omission traces to an unresolved V gene where checked; the cause of the rest is unknown. The sample table records about 67,000 clones; about 83% of these occur just once. The top ten hold 4% to 5.5% of the sample. The starting material was peripheral blood mononuclear cells (PBMCs), obtained from a glioma patient treated with radiotherapy, temozolomide or both. The receptors derive from a woman aged 18 to 35 with glioma. Some clones in this sample may be carry-over from other donors' samples.

The genes are TRBV18 and TRBJ2-5; TRBD1 is a possible D gene (6 bases). Germline CDR1 reads KGHSH; CDR2 reads LQKENI. Trimming took off 6 bases at V and 2 bases at J, with 19 bases between the two ends. CDR3 size: 16 residues. The CDR3 sequence is CASSPLGGGGQETQYF. CDR3 bases: TGTGCCAGCTCTCCCCTAGGGGGTGGAGGACAAGAGACCCAGTACTTC. The full variable domain, in which reference TRBV18 and TRBJ2-5 provide the parts outside the CDR3, is NAGVMQNPRHLVRRRGQEARLRCSPMKGHSHVYWYRQLPEEGLKFMVYLQKENIIDESGMPKERFSAEFPKEGPSILRIQQVVRGDSAAYFCASSPLGGGGQETQYFGPGTRLLVL.

V gene TRBV5-6 combines with J gene TRBJ1-2; the match to TRBD1 covers 7 bases. V shed 1 base, J shed 4 bases, and the junction held 4 bases outside the gene matches. Germline V gene sequence: CDR1 SGHDT, CDR2 YYEEEE. CDR3 size: 14 residues. CDR3 sequence reads: CASSLYDRAYGYTF. The CDR3 region has the DNA TGTGCCAGCAGCTTGTACGACAGGGCCTATGGCTACACCTTC. Complete variable domain (other parts from reference TRBV5-6 and TRBJ1-2): DAGVTQSPTHLIKTRGQQVTLRCSPKSGHDTVSWYQQALGQGPQFIFQYYEEEERQRGNFPDRFSGHQFPNYSSELNVNALLLGDSALYLCASSLYDRAYGYTFGSGTRLTVV.